This T cell receptor beta chain is drawn from a study of cytotoxic CD8 clonotypes in ibrutinib-treated CLL. Using immunoSEQ multiplex PCR, the repertoire was profiled, and TCRdb retains in-frame clones only, with some absent. The sample carries 250,000 to 350,000 clones, 65% to 85% recorded once. Overall study findings and caveats: Public clonotypes showed up rarely, and on treatment they shrank or held steady.

Concerning this clone itself: The antigen is undetermined.

The CDR3 has 14 amino acids. Germline CDR1 is SQVTM and CDR2 is ANQGSEA. V shed 6 bases, J shed 1 base, and the junction held 2 bases outside the gene matches. The chain employs TRBV29-1 and TRBJ2-2, with TRBD2 matching 10 bases. This sequence originates from a human donor with chronic lymphocytic leukemia. The material was PBMCs, obtained at disease progression, from a patient treated with ibrutinib. For the CDR3, the DNA is TGCAGCGTCCGACTAGCGGGGAACACCGGGGAGCTGTTTTTT. It specifies CSVRLAGNTGELFF.